This TCR beta chain is drawn from a study of Graves' ophthalmopathy and Graves' hyperthyroidism (dated by TCRdb to the late 2010s). Concerning the study at large: Peripheral blood was collected before any treatment was given, at the time of initial diagnosis. In total, over 130 blood samples were TCR-sequenced: 43 ophthalmopathy, approximately 80 hyperthyroidism and approximately 17 hyperthyroidism-to-ophthalmopathy patients. To tell Graves' ophthalmopathy apart from Graves' hyperthyroidism, and to predict which patients would progress to ophthalmopathy, the study relied on TCR beta repertoire signatures. In a handful of hyperthyroidism patients, the T-cell repertoires found in thyroid tissue were compared with those found in blood. Following sampling, methimazole starting at 30 mg daily was administered to hyperthyroidism patients, and high-dose intravenous methylprednisolone was administered to ophthalmopathy patients. A discovery set of 100 patients (around 45 ophthalmopathy, around 57 stable hyperthyroidism) was enrolled to explore V-J signatures distinguishing ophthalmopathy from hyperthyroidism. An independent validation cohort comprised about 20 hyperthyroidism patients and 15 to 17 patients who later progressed from hyperthyroidism to ophthalmopathy.

This clonotype was counted ten times or more. What antigen it recognizes has not been identified. One base away there is no much larger clone; base qualities are not given. For repertoire sequencing, TCR beta CDR3 regions were amplified from RNA transcripts. A first-round RT-PCR used HTBI primers with the Qiagen OneStep RT-PCR kit, followed by a second-round multiplex PCR, size selection and purification. Sequencing of the libraries was carried out on an Illumina HiSeq2000 in paired-end mode with 100 bp reads. In the paper's pipeline: Reads were processed with SOAPnuke, discarding reads with adapters, uncalled bases, mean Phred below 15, or no exact constant-primer or identifier match. COPE v1.2.5 was used to merge high-quality paired reads. Each unique nucleotide sequence was defined as a clonotype, and clonotypes were aligned to IMGT TRB V, D and J references with MiTCR v1.1. The analysis was limited to V-J combinations with a frequency above 0.0001, which together covered 99.2% of repertoires. For each V-J combination, a TCR clonal expansion and chaos score was defined as F50 clonal expansion divided by the chaos observed in the TCRdist matrix. Welch's t-statistics and random forest were used to reduce the features to 10 to 15 V-J combinations, which were then used as input to a naive Bayes classifier. The Morisita-Horn index was used to measure how similar the thyroid and blood repertoires were. The raw public data were reprocessed by TCRdb itself: fastp quality trimming at Q25, MiXCR clonotype calling, in-frame beta chains only. Records with the same CDR3 protein are collapsed into one entry carrying the most frequent genes and DNA. Here the V and J calls rest on TCRdb's processing, not on the authors' analysis. The sample table lists hundreds of thousands of distinct CDR3 sequences, about 38% of them with a count of one. The leading ten clones occupy more than 3% of the sample.

The ophthalmopathy patients had moderately to severely active disease, with a Clinical Activity Score of 3 or higher, a NOSPECS grade of 4 or higher, and a disease duration of less than 3 months. Anyone with other autoimmune diseases, uncontrolled infections, pregnancy or lactation was excluded from the study. Diagnosis relied on clinical symptoms, serum thyroxine, TRAb, thyroid ultrasound and orbital computed tomography. Using Ficoll-Paque density gradient centrifugation, PBMCs were isolated from 8.5 to 10 ml of fresh peripheral blood. Total RNA was extracted with Trizol reagent and quality-checked on an Agilent 2100 Bioanalyzer. The study at large found these results: Most expanded thyroid clonotypes with a frequency above 0.001 also appeared in blood, which suggests that blood repertoires may reflect the immune response in the thyroid. In validation, the model predicted ophthalmopathy progression with about 70% sensitivity and about 77% specificity; some twelve predicted patients were CT-confirmed with GO in a median of about 6.2 months. The 13-signature model separated ophthalmopathy from stable hyperthyroidism with roughly 90% sensitivity and about 81% specificity in cross-validation, and 80%/75% in the test set. No statistical method was used to set the sample size in advance, and the investigators knew which group each participant was assigned to.

Specimen: peripheral blood. This clonotype originated in an adult man with Graves' ophthalmopathy.

The CDR3 has the sequence CSVKDYGSNQPQHF. The DNA is TGCAGTGTCAAGGATTATGGTAGCAATCAGCCCCAGCATTTT. Recombination joined TRBV20-1 with TRBJ1-5, with no reliable assignment of the D segment. The CDR3 sequence holds 14 residues, the cysteine and phenylalanine included. This entry keeps only the CDR3 DNA: 42 bases, framed from base 1. V drops 7 bases and J drops 0 bases, leaving 13 bases in between. CDR1 and CDR2, looked up from the germline V gene (reference sequence), are DFQATT and SNEGSKA.